The sequence of this T cell receptor (beta chain) was determined in a study of OX40 agonist ivuxolimab in advanced cancers. Some clones are missing from TCRdb's copy, which holds only in-frame ones; the method was immunoSEQ multiplex PCR. The sample lists some 52,000 clones, approximately 95% occurring once. The CDR3 consists of 12 residues. Germline CDR1 and CDR2: SEHNR and FQNEAQ (reference sequence). Trimming cost V 1 base and J 7 bases, with 8 bases left between them. The clonotype comes from an adult with an advanced solid tumor such as melanoma, head and neck, liver or kidney cancer. The sequenced sample was CD4+ or CD8+ T cells sorted from blood, obtained in a trial of the OX40 agonist ivuxolimab. The chain uses TRBV7-9 and TRBJ2-7; D is unclear. In DNA form, the CDR3 reads TGTGCCAGCAGCTTAGTAGGGTTGGAGCAGTACTTC. Translating it yields CASSLVGLEQYF.